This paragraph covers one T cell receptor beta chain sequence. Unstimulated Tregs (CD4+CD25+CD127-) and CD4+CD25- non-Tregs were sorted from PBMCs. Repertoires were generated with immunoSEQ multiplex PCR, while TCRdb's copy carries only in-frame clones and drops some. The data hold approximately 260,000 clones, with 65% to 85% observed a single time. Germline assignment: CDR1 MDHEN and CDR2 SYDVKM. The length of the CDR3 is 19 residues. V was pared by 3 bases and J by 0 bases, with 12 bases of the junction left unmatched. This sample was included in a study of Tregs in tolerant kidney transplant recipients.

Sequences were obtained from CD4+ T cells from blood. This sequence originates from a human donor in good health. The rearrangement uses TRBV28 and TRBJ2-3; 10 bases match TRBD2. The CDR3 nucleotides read TGTGCCAGCAGTTTCGATCTACTAGCGGGATTTTCTAGCACAGATACGCAGTATTTT. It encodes CASSFDLLAGFSSTDTQYF.